This section outlines one T cell receptor (beta chain) sequence together with its context. What it binds is unknown. The sample is drawn from a study of response to subunit inactivated influenza vaccine. Whole-study findings and limits: The authors suggested that every seasonal influenza vaccination recruits few new T cells.

Germline V gene lookup returns CDR1 LGHNA and CDR2 YNFKEQ. V lost 1 base and J lost 4; bases outside the gene matches: 2. The CDR3 covers 14 residues. MiXCR was run by TCRdb on the RT-PCR reads, yielding one entry per CDR3 protein. The sample shows some 850,000 distinct CDR3 sequences, less than 20% of them seen only once. This TCR came from a man between 50 and 59 years old who received an inactivated influenza vaccine. The sequenced sample was PBMCs from blood, obtained approximately 5 days after vaccination. The chain has TRBV4-2 and TRBJ2-3; TRBD1 matches at 7 bases. The CDR3 here is CASSQVRGPDTQYF. The DNA of the CDR3 is TGTGCCAGCAGCCAAGTGAGGGGGCCAGATACGCAGTATTTT.